This T cell receptor (beta chain) was retrieved from a study of shared clonotypes between healthy human individuals. For every subset, genomic DNA was evenly distributed across several immunoSEQ plates. Generated by immunoSEQ multiplex PCR, the TCRdb table keeps only in-frame clones and is missing some. This sample has about 510,000 clones; 90% to 96% occur once, and the top ten carry approximately 0.06%. V lost 0 bases, J lost 7 bases, and 19 bases lay in between. The germline V gene encodes CDR1 SGHDN and CDR2 FVKESK. CDR3 length: 16 residues. The V gene is TRBV14, the J gene TRBJ2-7; D is uncertain. The TCR was taken from a woman in her 30s in good health. Sequenced material: naive CD4+ T cells sorted from blood. Subset in this sample: CD45RA+ positively selected. The CDR3 DNA reads TGTGCCAGCAGCCAAGATAAAGGAGTACTACGTTCAGAGCAGTACTTC. Encoded protein: CASSQDKGVLRSEQYF.